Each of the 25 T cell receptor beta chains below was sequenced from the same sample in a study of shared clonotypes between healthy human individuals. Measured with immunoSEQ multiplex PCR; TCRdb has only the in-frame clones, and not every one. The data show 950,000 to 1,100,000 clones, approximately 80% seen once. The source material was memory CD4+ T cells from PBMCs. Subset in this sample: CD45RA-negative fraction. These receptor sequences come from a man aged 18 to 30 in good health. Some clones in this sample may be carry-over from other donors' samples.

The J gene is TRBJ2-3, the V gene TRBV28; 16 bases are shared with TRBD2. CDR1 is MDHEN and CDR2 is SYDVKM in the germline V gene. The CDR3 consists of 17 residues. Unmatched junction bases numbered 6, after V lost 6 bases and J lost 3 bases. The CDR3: CASRGLAGGPMTDTQYF. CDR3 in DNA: TGTGCCAGCAGGGGACTAGCGGGAGGGCCCATGACAGATACGCAGTATTTT.

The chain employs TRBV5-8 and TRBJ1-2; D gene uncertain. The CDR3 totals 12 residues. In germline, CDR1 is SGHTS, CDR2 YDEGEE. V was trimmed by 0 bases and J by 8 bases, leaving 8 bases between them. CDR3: CASSLGRGGYTF. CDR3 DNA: TGTGCCAGCAGCTTGGGCCGAGGAGGCTACACCTTC.

This chain's CDR3 is CASKTGLAEGYEQYF. The CDR3 DNA is TGTGCCAGTAAAACGGGACTAGCGGAGGGGTACGAGCAGTACTTC. The V gene is TRBV19, the J gene TRBJ2-7, with 11 bases matching TRBD2. CDR1 is LNHDA and CDR2 is SQIVND in the germline V gene (reference sequence). V shed 7 bases, J shed 4 bases, and the junction held 9 bases outside the gene matches. The CDR3 is made up of 15 amino acids.

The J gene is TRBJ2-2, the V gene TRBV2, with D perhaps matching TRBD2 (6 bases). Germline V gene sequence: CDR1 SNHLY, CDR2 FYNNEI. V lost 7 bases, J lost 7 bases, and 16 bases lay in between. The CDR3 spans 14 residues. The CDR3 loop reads CASTTDGGGGELFF. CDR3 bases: TGTGCCAGCACTACCGACGGGGGAGGCGGGGAGCTGTTTTTT.

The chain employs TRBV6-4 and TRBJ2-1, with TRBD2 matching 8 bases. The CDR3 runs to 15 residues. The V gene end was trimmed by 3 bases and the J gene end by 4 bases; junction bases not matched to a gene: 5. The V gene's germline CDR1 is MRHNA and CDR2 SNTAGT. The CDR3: CASSEREEGYNEQFF. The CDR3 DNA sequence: TGTGCCAGCAGTGAGCGGGAGGAGGGGTACAATGAGCAGTTCTTC.

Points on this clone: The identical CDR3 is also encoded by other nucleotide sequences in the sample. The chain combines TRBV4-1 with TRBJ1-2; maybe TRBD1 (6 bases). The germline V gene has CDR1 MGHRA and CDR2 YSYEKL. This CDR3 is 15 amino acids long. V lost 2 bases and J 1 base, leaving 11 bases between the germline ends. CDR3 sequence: CASSQTGTLNYGYTF. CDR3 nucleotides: TGCGCCAGCAGCCAAACCGGGACACTTAACTATGGCTACACCTTC.

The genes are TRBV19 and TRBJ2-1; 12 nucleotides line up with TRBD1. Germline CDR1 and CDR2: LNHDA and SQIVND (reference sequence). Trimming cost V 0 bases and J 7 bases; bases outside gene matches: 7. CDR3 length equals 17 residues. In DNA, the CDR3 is TGTGCCAGTAGTATAGACTCCGGGACAGGGGGCCGTAATGAGCAGTTCTTC. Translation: CASSIDSGTGGRNEQFF.

The CDR3 spells CASSLVELGSDYEQYF. For the CDR3, the DNA is TGTGCCAGCAGCTTAGTTGAACTTGGCAGCGACTACGAGCAGTACTTC. This rearrangement joins TRBV7-8 to TRBJ2-7; unclear D gene. V was pared by 1 base and J by 3 bases, with 16 bases between. Germline CDR1 reads SGHVS; CDR2 reads FQNEAQ. CDR3 length: 16 residues. The variable domain in full, with the rest retrieved from reference TRBV7-8 and TRBJ2-7, is GAGVSQSPRYKVAKRGQDVALRCDPISGHVSLFWYQQALGQGPEFLTYFQNEAQLDKSGLPSDRFFAERPEGSVSTLKIQRTQQEDSAVYLCASSLVELGSDYEQYFGPGTRLTVT.

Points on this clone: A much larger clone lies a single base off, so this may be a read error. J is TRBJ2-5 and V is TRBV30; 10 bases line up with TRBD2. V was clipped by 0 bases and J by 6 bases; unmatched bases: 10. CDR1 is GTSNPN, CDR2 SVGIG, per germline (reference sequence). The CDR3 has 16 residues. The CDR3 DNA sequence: TGTGCCTGGAGTGTACCGACTAGCGGGCCGGGAAAGACCCAGTACTTC. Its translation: CAWSVPTSGPGKTQYF.

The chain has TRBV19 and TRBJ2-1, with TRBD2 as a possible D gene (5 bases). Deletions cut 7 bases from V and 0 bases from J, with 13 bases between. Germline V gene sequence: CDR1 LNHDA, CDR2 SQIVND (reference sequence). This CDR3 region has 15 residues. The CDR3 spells CASNSGYSSYNEQFF. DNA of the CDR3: TGTGCCAGTAACAGCGGATATAGCTCCTACAATGAGCAGTTCTTC.

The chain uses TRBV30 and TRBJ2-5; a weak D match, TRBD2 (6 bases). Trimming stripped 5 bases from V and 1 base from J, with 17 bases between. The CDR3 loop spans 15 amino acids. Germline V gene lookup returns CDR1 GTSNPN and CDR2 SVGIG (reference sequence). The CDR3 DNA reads TGTGCCTGGGTGCGCGCGGGACCGATCCAAGAGACCCAGTACTTC. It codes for CAWVRAGPIQETQYF.

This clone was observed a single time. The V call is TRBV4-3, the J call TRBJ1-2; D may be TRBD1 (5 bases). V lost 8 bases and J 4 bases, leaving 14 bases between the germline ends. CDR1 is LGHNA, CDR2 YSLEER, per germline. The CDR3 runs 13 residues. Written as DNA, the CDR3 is TGCGCCAGCTCCCAACCGGGGGGCTATGGCTACACCTTC. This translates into CASSQPGGYGYTF.

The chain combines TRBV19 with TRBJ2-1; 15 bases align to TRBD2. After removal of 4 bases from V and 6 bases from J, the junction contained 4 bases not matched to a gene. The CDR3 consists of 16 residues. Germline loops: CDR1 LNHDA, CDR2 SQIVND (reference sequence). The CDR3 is CASSTGLAGGGNEQFF. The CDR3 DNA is TGTGCCAGTAGTACGGGACTAGCGGGAGGTGGCAATGAGCAGTTCTTC.

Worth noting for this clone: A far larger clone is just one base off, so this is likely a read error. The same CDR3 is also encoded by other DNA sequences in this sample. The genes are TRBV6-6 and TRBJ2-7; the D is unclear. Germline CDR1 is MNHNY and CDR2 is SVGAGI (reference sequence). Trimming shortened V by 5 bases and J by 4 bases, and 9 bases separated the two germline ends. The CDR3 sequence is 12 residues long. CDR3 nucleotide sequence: TGTGCCAGCAGTGTCGCCTCGTACGAGCAGTACTTC. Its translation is CASSVASYEQYF.

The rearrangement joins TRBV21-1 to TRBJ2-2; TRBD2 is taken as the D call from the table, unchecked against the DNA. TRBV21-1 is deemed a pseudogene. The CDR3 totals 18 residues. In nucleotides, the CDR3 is TGTGCCAGCAGCAAACCCCCTAGCGGGAGGGCCTTCGGCGGGGAGCTGTTTTTT. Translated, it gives CASSKPPSGRAFGGELFF.

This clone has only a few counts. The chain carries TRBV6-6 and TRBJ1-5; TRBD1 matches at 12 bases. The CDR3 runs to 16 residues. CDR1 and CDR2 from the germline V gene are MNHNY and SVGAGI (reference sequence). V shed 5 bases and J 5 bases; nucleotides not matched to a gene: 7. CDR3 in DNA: TGTGCCAGCAGTGGGACAGGGGGCGGTGGCGATCAGCCCCAGCATTTT. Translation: CASSGTGGGGDQPQHF.

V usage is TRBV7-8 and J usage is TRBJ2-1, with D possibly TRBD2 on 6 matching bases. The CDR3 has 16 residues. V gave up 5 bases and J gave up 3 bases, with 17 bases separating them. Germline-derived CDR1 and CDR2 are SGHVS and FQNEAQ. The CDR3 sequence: CASSRLVSGYYNEQFF. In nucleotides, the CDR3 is TGTGCCAGCAGCCGACTAGTCTCGGGGTACTACAATGAGCAGTTCTTC.

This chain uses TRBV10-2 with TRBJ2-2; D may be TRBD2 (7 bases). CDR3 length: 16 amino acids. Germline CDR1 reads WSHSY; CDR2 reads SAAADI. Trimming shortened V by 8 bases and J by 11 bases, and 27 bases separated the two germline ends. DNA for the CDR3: TGCGCCAGCGGGGGGGCTGACACCCAGGGGTTGGGAGAGCTGTTTTTT. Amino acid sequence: CASGGADTQGLGELFF.

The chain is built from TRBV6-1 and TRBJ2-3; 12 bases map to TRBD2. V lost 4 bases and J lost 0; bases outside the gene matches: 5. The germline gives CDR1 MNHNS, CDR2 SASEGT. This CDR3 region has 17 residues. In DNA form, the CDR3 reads TGTGCCAGCAGTGCCCTAGCGGGAGGGCCAAGCACAGATACGCAGTATTTT. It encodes CASSALAGGPSTDTQYF.

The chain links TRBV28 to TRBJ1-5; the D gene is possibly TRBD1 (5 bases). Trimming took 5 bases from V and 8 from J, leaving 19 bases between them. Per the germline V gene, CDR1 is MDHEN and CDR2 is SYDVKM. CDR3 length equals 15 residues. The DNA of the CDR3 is TGTGCCAGCAGTCCCAACCCCCTCGGGGCCAAGCCCCAGCATTTT. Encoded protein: CASSPNPLGAKPQHF.

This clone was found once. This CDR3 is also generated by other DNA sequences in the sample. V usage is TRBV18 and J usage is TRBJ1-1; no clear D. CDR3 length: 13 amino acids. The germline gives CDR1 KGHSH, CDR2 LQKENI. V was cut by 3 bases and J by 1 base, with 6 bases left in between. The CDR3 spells CASSPNRNTEAFF. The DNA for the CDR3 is TGTGCCAGCTCACCCAACAGGAACACTGAAGCTTTCTTT.

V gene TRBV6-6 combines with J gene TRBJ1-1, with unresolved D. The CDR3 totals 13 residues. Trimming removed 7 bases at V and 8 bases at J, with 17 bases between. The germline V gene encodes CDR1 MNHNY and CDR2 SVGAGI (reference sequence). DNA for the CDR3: TGTGCCAGCATGGACGGTCTGGCCCGGGAAGCTTTCTTT. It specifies CASMDGLAREAFF.

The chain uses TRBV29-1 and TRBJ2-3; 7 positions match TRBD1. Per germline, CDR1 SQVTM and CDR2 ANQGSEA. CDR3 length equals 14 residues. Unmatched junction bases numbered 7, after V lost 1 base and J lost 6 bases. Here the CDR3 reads CSVEAGQVGDTQYF. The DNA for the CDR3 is TGCAGCGTTGAAGCTGGACAGGTCGGGGATACGCAGTATTTT.

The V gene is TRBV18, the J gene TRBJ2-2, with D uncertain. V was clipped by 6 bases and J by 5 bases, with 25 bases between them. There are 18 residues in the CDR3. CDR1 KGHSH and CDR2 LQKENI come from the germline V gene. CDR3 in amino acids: CASSRLPPRASRTGELFF. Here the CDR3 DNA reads TGTGCCAGCTCCCGACTCCCACCAAGGGCCAGTAGGACCGGGGAGCTGTTTTTT.

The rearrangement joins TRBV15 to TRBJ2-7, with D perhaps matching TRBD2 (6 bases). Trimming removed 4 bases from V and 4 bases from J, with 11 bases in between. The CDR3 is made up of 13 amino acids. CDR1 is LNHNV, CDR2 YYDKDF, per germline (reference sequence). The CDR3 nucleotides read TGTGCCACCAGCAAAGTGGAGGGTTACGAGCAGTACTTC. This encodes CATSKVEGYEQYF.